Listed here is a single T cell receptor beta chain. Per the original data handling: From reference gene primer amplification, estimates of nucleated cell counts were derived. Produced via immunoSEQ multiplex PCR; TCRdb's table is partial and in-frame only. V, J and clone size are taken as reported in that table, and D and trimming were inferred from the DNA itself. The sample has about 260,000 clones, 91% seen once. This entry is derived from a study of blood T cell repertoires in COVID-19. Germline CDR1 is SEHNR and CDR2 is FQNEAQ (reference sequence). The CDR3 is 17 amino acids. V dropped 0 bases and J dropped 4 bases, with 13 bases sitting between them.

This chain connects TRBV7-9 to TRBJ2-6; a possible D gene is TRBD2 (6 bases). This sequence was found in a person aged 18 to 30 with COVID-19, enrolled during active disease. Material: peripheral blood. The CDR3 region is CASSLAPGGTGANVLTF. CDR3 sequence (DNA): TGTGCCAGCAGCTTAGCCCCCGGAGGGACCGGGGCCAACGTCCTGACTTTC.